What follows are 17 T cell receptor beta chains derived from one specimen sequenced in a study of shared clonotypes between healthy human individuals. In the naive CD8 group, cells lacked CD45RO and were positively selected for CCR7, so terminally differentiated effector memory CD45RA+ cells were left out. The method was immunoSEQ multiplex PCR; TCRdb's version includes in-frame clones alone and lacks a portion of them. The sample gives 1.5 million to 2.5 million clones, about 95% of which show up once; 1% to 1.5% is in the top ten. Specimen: naive CD8+ T cells sorted from blood. The receptors originated from a man aged 18 to 35 in good health.

Only one count was recorded for this clone. The J gene is TRBJ1-1, the V gene TRBV6-1; no definite D call. Germline CDR1 MNHNS, CDR2 SASEGT. CDR3 length: 15 amino acids. Trimming took 2 bases from V and 1 from J, leaving 11 bases between them. CDR3 in amino acids: CASSEWPSENTEAFF. CDR3 bases: TGTGCCAGCAGTGAATGGCCTTCAGAGAACACTGAAGCTTTCTTT.

The V call is TRBV9, the J call TRBJ2-5; no clear D gene. Germline loops: CDR1 SGDLS, CDR2 YYNGEE. The CDR3 is 13 residues long. V was pared by 3 bases and J by 0 bases, with 6 bases between. The CDR3 bases are TGTGCCAGCAGCGGTTGGAACCAAGAGACCCAGTACTTC. This encodes CASSGWNQETQYF. Supplemented by reference TRBV9 and TRBJ2-5, the full variable domain reads DSGVTQTPKHLITATGQRVTLRCSPRSGDLSVYWYQQSLDQGLQFLIQYYNGEERAKGNILERFSAQQFPDLHSELNLSSLELGDSALYFCASSGWNQETQYFGPGTRLLVL.

The chain is built from TRBV30 and TRBJ2-1; possible D gene TRBD2, 6 bases. V lost 2 bases and J lost 0, with 20 bases in between. The CDR3 totals 18 residues. The V gene's germline CDR1 is GTSNPN and CDR2 SVGIG (reference sequence). Here the CDR3 DNA reads TGTGCCTGGAGTAGCGGCGGGGCCTCCTTGAGCTCCTACAATGAGCAGTTCTTC. This codes for CAWSSGGASLSSYNEQFF.

The chain has TRBV5-1 and TRBJ1-2; the match to TRBD1 covers 7 bases. CDR1 and CDR2 (germline): SGHRS, YFSETQ. This CDR3 spans 12 amino acids. V was clipped by 6 bases and J by 3 bases; unmatched bases: 2. DNA for the CDR3: TGCGCCAGCAAAGGGACAGACTATGGCTACACCTTC. Translated, it gives CASKGTDYGYTF.

The chain uses TRBV6-5 and TRBJ2-2, with 8 bases that match TRBD2. The CDR3 consists of 15 residues. Germline CDR1 is MNHEY and CDR2 is SVGAGI. The ends lost 5 bases at V and 7 bases at J; junction bases unmatched: 9. The CDR3 DNA follows: TGTGCCAGCAGTACGGGTAGCGGGGTGGACGGGGAGCTGTTTTTT. It codes for CASSTGSGVDGELFF.

The chain links TRBV6-6 to TRBJ2-7; 13 nucleotides align to TRBD2. The CDR3 covers 15 residues. V lost 5 bases and J lost 6; bases outside the gene matches: 7. Germline CDR1 reads MNHNY; CDR2 reads SVGAGI (reference sequence). CDR3 residues: CASSPGLAGALEQYF. The DNA of the CDR3 is TGTGCCAGCAGTCCCGGACTAGCGGGAGCGCTCGAGCAGTACTTC.

The rearrangement uses TRBV5-1 and TRBJ2-2; D unclear. This CDR3 contains 13 residues. V lost 5 bases to trimming and J lost 3 bases, with 8 bases between them. CDR1 is SGHRS, CDR2 YFSETQ, per germline. The chain's CDR3 is CASRAGDTGELFF. CDR3 nucleotide sequence: TGCGCCAGCAGGGCAGGAGACACCGGGGAGCTGTTTTTT.

The rearrangement links TRBV6-6 to TRBJ1-1; tentative D call: TRBD1 (5 bases). Trimming cost V 2 bases and J 0 bases, with 10 bases left between them. This CDR3 has 15 amino acids. Germline V gene sequence: CDR1 MNHNY, CDR2 SVGAGI (reference sequence). The CDR3: CASSYRGYMNTEAFF. DNA for the CDR3: TGTGCCAGCAGTTACAGGGGCTATATGAACACTGAAGCTTTCTTT.

V gene TRBV28 combines with J gene TRBJ1-5; 8 positions agree with TRBD1. CDR1 MDHEN and CDR2 SYDVKM come from the germline V gene. CDR3 length: 16 residues. Trimming cost V 1 base and J 4 bases; bases outside gene matches: 6. Here the CDR3 DNA reads TGTGCCAGCAGTTTATTGTCAGGGGGCCGTAATCAGCCCCAGCATTTT. This sequence encodes CASSLLSGGRNQPQHF.

Of note for this clone: Within the sample, other DNA sequences also encode this same CDR3. V and J are TRBV5-6 and TRBJ1-1; D gene ambiguous. This CDR3 has 13 amino acids. V shed 1 base and J shed 1 base, with 5 bases lying between them. Germline V gene lookup returns CDR1 SGHDT and CDR2 YYEEEE. CDR3 DNA: TGTGCCAGCAGCTTGACAGAGAACACTGAAGCTTTCTTT. Amino acids: CASSLTENTEAFF.

To note about this clone: This same CDR3 is encoded by further DNA sequences in the sample. CDR3 coding DNA: TGCGCCAGCAGCCAGGTCCCAGGGGCACAAGAGACCCAGTACTTC. This sequence encodes CASSQVPGAQETQYF. The V gene is TRBV4-1, the J gene TRBJ2-5, with D possibly matching TRBD1 (6 bases). The V end lost 3 bases, the J end lost 2 bases, and 13 bases lay between the germline ends. The CDR3 is 15 residues long. The germline V gene has CDR1 MGHRA and CDR2 YSYEKL.

The chain employs TRBV28 and TRBJ2-7, with 8 bases that match TRBD1. Germline-derived CDR1 and CDR2 are MDHEN and SYDVKM. The length of the CDR3 is 15 residues. With V trimmed by 6 bases and J by 1 base, 8 bases remained unmatched. CDR3 DNA sequence: TGTGCCAGCAGCTCGGACAGGGATGAATCCTACGAGCAGTACTTC. Translation gives CASSSDRDESYEQYF.

This rearrangement joins TRBV27 to TRBJ1-2, with D possibly being TRBD1 (5 bases). The CDR3 sequence is 15 residues long. The germline V gene has CDR1 MNHEY and CDR2 SMNVEV (reference sequence). Deletions cut 0 bases from V and 4 bases from J, with 12 bases between. This chain's CDR3 is CASSLSLGDPYGYTF. The CDR3 DNA follows: TGTGCCAGCAGTTTATCGCTGGGGGACCCCTATGGCTACACCTTC.

Here the CDR3 reads CASSYRVGDSPLHF. The CDR3 nucleotides are TGTGCCAGCAGTTACAGGGTTGGGGATTCACCCCTCCACTTT. The V and J genes are TRBV28 and TRBJ1-6, with a weak D call TRBD1 (6 bases). CDR1 is MDHEN, CDR2 SYDVKM, per germline. Trimming took 4 bases from V and 8 from J, leaving 12 bases between them. The CDR3 is 14 residues long.

This clone was detected only once. V usage is TRBV19 and J usage is TRBJ1-6; TRBD1 matches at 7 bases. V shed 1 base, J shed 3 bases, and the junction held 3 bases outside the gene matches. This CDR3 has 16 residues. The germline V gene encodes CDR1 LNHDA and CDR2 SQIVND (reference sequence). The CDR3 nucleotides read TGTGCCAGTAGTATAGGGGACAGCTTCTATAATTCACCCCTCCACTTT. It is translated as CASSIGDSFYNSPLHF.

The gene calls are TRBV30 and TRBJ1-2, with 8 bases matching TRBD1. CDR3 length: 12 residues. The germline CDR1 and CDR2 sequences are GTSNPN and SVGIG (reference sequence). Unmatched junction bases numbered 7, after V lost 5 bases and J lost 8 bases. CDR3 in DNA: TGTGCCTGGGCAGGGACAGGTGACGGCTACACCTTC. Translated, it gives CAWAGTGDGYTF.

This clone has a handful of counts. CDR3 amino acids: CASADSGNTIYF. For the CDR3, the DNA is TGTGCCAGCGCGGACTCTGGAAACACCATATATTTT. The gene calls are TRBV11-2 and TRBJ1-3; no firm D call. Germline CDR1 reads SGHAT; CDR2 reads FQNNGV. This CDR3 contains 12 residues. V dropped 8 bases and J dropped 0 bases, with 5 bases sitting between them.